The 14 T cell receptor beta chains listed next were all sequenced from one sample in a study of cytomegalovirus exposure and HLA in healthy donors (dated by TCRdb to about 2017). Libraries were built with the immunoSEQ multiplex PCR assay. For the multiplex PCR, a mixture combining 60 forward primers for TCR Vbeta segments and 13 reverse primers for TCR Jbeta segments was used. TCRdb obtained this table from immuneACCESS and retained in-frame rearrangements with V and J assigned. These tables miss some clones; where compared with another copy, unresolved V genes account for less than half of the shortfall, and the remainder is unexplained. The sample yields around 81,000 clones; roughly 64% were counted once. The ten largest clones represent approximately 5.4% of the sample. Sample: PBMCs. The origin of the receptors is a man in his thirties or forties in good health and CMV-seropositive.

This clone was found a few times. The chain is built from TRBV18 and TRBJ2-3; D is perhaps TRBD1 (6 bases). This CDR3 has 15 residues. The V gene lost 2 bases and the J gene lost 3 bases, with 12 bases spanning the gap. Per the germline V gene, CDR1 is KGHSH and CDR2 is LQKENI. The CDR3 spells CASSPITGRTDTQYF. The CDR3 nucleotides read TGTGCCAGCTCACCAATAACAGGGCGGACAGATACGCAGTATTTT.

J is TRBJ2-1 and V is TRBV27; 12 bases are a match to TRBD2. J lost 8 bases, V lost 2 bases, and 10 bases had no gene match. From germline, CDR1 is MNHEY and CDR2 SMNVEV (reference sequence). The CDR3 consists of 17 residues. Written as DNA, the CDR3 is TGTGCCAGCAGTTTACTCCTAGCGGGAGGGCCTTCTGATGAGCAGTTCTTC. Protein sequence: CASSLLLAGGPSDEQFF.

The chain recombines TRBV18 with TRBJ1-2, with a tentative D call TRBD1 (6 bases). The germline V and J ends were trimmed by 2 bases and 7 bases, with 14 bases remaining between them. This CDR3 has 14 amino acids. Germline CDR1 is KGHSH and CDR2 is LQKENI. The CDR3 DNA is TGTGCCAGCTCACCATCAGGGGAAGATGGTGGCTACACCTTC. Its translation: CASSPSGEDGGYTF.

This clone was recorded a few times. The V gene is TRBV27, the J gene TRBJ2-2; 8 nucleotides line up with TRBD1. This CDR3 contains 16 residues. Trimming took 5 bases from V and 7 from J; bases not matched to a gene: 12. CDR1 is MNHEY and CDR2 is SMNVEV in the germline V gene (reference sequence). The CDR3 coding sequence is TGTGCCAGCAGTCCTGCCGTAGGACAGGGCCACGGGGAGCTGTTTTTT. This codes for CASSPAVGQGHGELFF.

The chain employs TRBV2 and TRBJ1-2; 7 bases match TRBD1. The CDR3 loop spans 13 amino acids. Germline loops: CDR1 SNHLY, CDR2 FYNNEI. Trimming removed 5 bases from V and 13 bases from J; junction bases left unmatched: 13. The CDR3 DNA reads as TGTGCCAGCAGTAAAGACAGGGTCGGTTTCTTCACCTTC. Translating it yields CASSKDRVGFFTF.

This clone has a handful of counts. The V gene is TRBV6-1, the J gene TRBJ2-4; TRBD1 is a possible D gene (5 bases). Germline loops: CDR1 MNHNS, CDR2 SASEGT. V shed 6 bases and J shed 8 bases, with 14 bases lying between them. The CDR3 spans 13 residues. CDR3 bases: TGTGCCAGCAGGGAATATGGGGCGGACATTCAGTACTTC. Its translation is CASREYGADIQYF.

J is TRBJ1-1 and V is TRBV27, with a possible D match to TRBD1 (5 bases). The V end lost 6 bases, the J end lost 5 bases, and 10 bases lay between the germline ends. Germline loops: CDR1 MNHEY, CDR2 SMNVEV (reference sequence). This CDR3 is built from 12 residues. The CDR3 protein is CASRSGMTEAFF. The CDR3 DNA is TGTGCCAGCAGATCAGGGATGACTGAAGCTTTCTTT.

This clone was found once. The J gene is TRBJ2-7, the V gene TRBV15, with D tentatively TRBD1 (5 bases). Germline V gene data show CDR1 as LNHNV and CDR2 as YYDKDF (reference sequence). V was pared by 1 base and J by 3 bases, with 13 bases between. The CDR3 spans 15 residues. The CDR3 sequence is CATSRGPGKIYEQYF. In DNA form, the CDR3 reads TGTGCCACCAGCAGAGGTCCAGGGAAAATCTACGAGCAGTACTTC.

The chain is built from TRBV7-2 and TRBJ2-5, with D hard to call. From germline, CDR1 is SGHTA and CDR2 FQGNSA. V was trimmed by 5 bases and J by 7 bases, leaving 17 bases between them. The CDR3 has 14 residues. As DNA, the CDR3 is TGTGCCAGCAGCGTAACCGAAAGCTCGGGGACCCAGTACTTC. It codes for CASSVTESSGTQYF.

In this sample, this clone turned up a few times. The rearrangement links TRBV25-1 to TRBJ2-1, with D possibly matching TRBD2 (6 bases). The CDR3 totals 14 residues. V was trimmed by 1 base and J by 6 bases, leaving 10 bases between them. Germline V lookup: CDR1 MGHDK, CDR2 SYGVNS. For the CDR3, the DNA is TGTGCCAGCAGTGAATCACGGGGGACCAATGAGCAGTTCTTC. This gives the protein CASSESRGTNEQFF.

The chain uses TRBV5-1 and TRBJ2-3, with no clear D. Germline assignment: CDR1 SGHRS and CDR2 YFSETQ. CDR3 length equals 15 residues. V lost 1 base and J lost 0, with 9 bases in between. CDR3 amino acids: CASSLQTSSTDTQYF. The CDR3 coding sequence is TGCGCCAGCAGCTTGCAGACATCTAGCACAGATACGCAGTATTTT.

J is TRBJ2-3 and V is TRBV7-9; TRBD2 aligns across 12 bases. Germline lookup yields CDR1 SEHNR and CDR2 FQNEAQ (reference sequence). The V and J ends lost 2 bases and 7 bases, in that order; junction bases with no gene match: 4. This CDR3 comprises 15 residues. As DNA, the CDR3 is TGTGCCAGCAGCTTATCGACTAGCGGGGGACATACGCAGTATTTT. Translating gives CASSLSTSGGHTQYF.

The chain links TRBV7-9 to TRBJ1-1, with D possibly TRBD1 on 6 matching bases. The germline V gene encodes CDR1 SEHNR and CDR2 FQNEAQ (reference sequence). Trimming removed 4 bases at V and 4 bases at J, with 13 bases between. The CDR3 is 14 amino acids. The DNA of the CDR3 is TGTGCCAGCAGCTCAACAGGGAAGGGCACTGAAGCTTTCTTT. Encoded protein: CASSSTGKGTEAFF.

The sample holds a few counts of this clone. The chain has TRBV13 and TRBJ1-4, with 7 bases matching TRBD1. From germline, CDR1 is PRHDT and CDR2 FYEKMQ (reference sequence). V gave up 2 bases and J gave up 3 bases; unmatched junction bases: 3. This CDR3 region has 15 residues. The CDR3 loop reads CASSLLGQPNEKLFF. DNA of the CDR3: TGTGCCAGCAGCTTATTGGGACAGCCTAATGAAAAACTGTTTTTT.